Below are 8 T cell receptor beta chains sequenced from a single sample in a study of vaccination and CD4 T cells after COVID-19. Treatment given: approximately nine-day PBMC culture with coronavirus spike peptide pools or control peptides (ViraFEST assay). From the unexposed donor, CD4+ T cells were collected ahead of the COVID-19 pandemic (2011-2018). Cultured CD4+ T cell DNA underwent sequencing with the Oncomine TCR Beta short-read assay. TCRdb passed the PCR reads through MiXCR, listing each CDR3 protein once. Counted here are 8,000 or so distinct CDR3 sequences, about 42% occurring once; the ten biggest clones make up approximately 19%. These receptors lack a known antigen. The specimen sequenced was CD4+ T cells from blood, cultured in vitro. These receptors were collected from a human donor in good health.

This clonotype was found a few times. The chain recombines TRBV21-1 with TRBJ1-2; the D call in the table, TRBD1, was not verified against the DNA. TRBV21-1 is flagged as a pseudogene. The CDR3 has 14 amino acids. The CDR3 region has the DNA TGTGCCAGCAGCAGCAGGGTTAAGGCCTATGGCTACACCTTC. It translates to CASSSRVKAYGYTF.

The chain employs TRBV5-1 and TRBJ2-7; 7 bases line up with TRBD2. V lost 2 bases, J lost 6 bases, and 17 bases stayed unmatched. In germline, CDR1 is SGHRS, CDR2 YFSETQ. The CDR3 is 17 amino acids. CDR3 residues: CASSFEGGNQNVPEQYF. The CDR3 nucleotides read TGCGCCAGCAGCTTCGAGGGAGGGAACCAGAACGTCCCCGAGCAGTACTTC.

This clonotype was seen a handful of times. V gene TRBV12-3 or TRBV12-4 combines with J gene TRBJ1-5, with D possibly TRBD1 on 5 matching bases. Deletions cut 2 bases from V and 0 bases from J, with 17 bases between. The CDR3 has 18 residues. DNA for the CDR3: TGTGCCAGCAGTTTATCCTGGACCGGGGCCTATAGCAATCAGCCCCAGCATTTT. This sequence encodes CASSLSWTGAYSNQPQHF.

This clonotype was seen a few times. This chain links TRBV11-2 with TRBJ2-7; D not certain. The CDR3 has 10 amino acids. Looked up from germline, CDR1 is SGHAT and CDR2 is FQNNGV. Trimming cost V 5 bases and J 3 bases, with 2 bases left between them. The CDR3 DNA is TGTGCCAGCAGCAACTACGAGCAGTACTTC. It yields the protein CASSNYEQYF.

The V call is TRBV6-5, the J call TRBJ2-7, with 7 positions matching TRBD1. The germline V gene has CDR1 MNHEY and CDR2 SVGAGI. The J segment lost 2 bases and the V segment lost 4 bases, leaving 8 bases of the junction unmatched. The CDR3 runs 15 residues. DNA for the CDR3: TGTGCCAGCAGTTCAGTCGGCGACAGGGCCTACGAGCAGTACTTC. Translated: CASSSVGDRAYEQYF.

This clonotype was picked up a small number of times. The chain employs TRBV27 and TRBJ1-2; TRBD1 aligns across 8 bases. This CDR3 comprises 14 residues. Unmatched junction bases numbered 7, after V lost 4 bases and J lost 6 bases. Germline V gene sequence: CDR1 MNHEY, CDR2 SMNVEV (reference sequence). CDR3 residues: CASSSDRGLNGYTF. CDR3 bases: TGTGCCAGCAGTTCCGACAGGGGACTCAATGGCTACACCTTC.

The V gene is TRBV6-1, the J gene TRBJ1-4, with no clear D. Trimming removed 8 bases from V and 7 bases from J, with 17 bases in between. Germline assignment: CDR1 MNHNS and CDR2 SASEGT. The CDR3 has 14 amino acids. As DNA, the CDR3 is TGTGCCAGCTTGGAACATCTCCCGGGTGAAAAACTGTTTTTT. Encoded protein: CASLEHLPGEKLFF.

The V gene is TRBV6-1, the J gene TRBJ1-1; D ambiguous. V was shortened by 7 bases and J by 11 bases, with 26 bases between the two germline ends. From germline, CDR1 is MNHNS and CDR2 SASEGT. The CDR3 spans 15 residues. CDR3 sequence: CASTKEKTRISGAFF. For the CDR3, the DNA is TGTGCCAGCACGAAGGAGAAAACTCGGATATCTGGGGCTTTCTTT.